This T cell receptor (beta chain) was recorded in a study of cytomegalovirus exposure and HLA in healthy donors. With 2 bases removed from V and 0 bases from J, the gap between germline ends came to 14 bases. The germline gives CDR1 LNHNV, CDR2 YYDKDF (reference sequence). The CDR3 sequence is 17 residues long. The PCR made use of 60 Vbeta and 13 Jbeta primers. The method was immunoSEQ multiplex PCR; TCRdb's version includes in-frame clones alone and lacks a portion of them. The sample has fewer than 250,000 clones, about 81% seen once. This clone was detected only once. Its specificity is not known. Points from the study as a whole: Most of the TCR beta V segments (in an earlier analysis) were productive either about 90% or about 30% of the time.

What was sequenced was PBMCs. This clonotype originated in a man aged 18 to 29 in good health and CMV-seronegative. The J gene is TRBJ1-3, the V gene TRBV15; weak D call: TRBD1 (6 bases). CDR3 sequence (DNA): TGTGCCACCAGCAGAAGTAAACAGGGCTACTCTGGAAACACCATATATTTT. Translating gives CATSRSKQGYSGNTIYF.